Described below is a single T cell receptor (beta chain) sequence and its context. This record comes from a study of T-cell reconstitution after alpha-beta-depleted transplantation in children. It was with unique molecular identifiers that the TCRbeta library was prepared. TCRdb recomputed calls from the PCR reads with MiXCR, one row per CDR3 protein. Here the sample spans about 540,000 distinct CDR3 sequences, about 16% being singletons. Germline V lookup: CDR1 SQVTM, CDR2 ANQGSEA. This CDR3 comprises 14 residues. The V segment lost 4 bases and the J segment 5 bases; nucleotides outside the gene matches: 11.

The rearrangement uses TRBV29-1 and TRBJ2-7; 7 bases map to TRBD2. The sequence was obtained from a human donor who donated a stem cell graft to a child with acute lymphoblastic leukemia. The sequencing here drew on PBMCs from the stem cell graft donor, taken from the stem cell graft. The CDR3 coding sequence is TGCAGCGTTGGTGGGAGGGCGGACCCTCACGAGCAGTACTTC. Translation gives CSVGGRADPHEQYF.